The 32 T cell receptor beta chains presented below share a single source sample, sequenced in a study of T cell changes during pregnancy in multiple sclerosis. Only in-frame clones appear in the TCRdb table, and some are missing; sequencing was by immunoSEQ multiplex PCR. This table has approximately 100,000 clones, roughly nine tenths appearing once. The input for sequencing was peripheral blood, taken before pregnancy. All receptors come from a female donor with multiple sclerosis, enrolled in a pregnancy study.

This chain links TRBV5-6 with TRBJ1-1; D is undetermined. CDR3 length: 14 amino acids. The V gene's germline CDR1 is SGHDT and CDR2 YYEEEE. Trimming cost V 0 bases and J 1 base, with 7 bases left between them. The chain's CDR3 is CASSLGRSNTEAFF. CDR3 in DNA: TGTGCCAGCAGCTTGGGCAGGTCGAACACTGAAGCTTTCTTT.

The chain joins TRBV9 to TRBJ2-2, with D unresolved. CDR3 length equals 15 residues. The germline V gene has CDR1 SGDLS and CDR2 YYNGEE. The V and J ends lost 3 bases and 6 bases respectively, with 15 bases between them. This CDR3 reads CASSARVGGSGELFF. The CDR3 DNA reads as TGTGCCAGCAGCGCCCGGGTGGGTGGATCCGGGGAGCTGTTTTTT.

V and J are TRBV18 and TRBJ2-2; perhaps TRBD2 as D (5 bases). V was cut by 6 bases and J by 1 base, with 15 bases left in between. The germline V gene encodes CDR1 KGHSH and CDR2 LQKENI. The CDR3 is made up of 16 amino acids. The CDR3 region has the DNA TGTGCCAGCTCCGACCTACGACTACAGAACACCGGGGAGCTGTTTTTT. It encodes CASSDLRLQNTGELFF.

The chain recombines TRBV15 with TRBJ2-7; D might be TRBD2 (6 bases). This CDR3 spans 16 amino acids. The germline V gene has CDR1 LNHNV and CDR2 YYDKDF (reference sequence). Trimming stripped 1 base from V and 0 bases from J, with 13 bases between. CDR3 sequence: CATSRVGRTNSYEQYF. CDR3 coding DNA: TGTGCCACCAGCAGAGTAGGGAGGACCAACTCCTACGAGCAGTACTTC. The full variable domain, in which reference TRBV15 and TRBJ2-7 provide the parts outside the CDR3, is DAMVIQNPRYQVTQFGKPVTLSCSQTLNHNVMYWYQQKSSQAPKLLFHYYDKDFNNEADTPDNFQSRRPNTSFCFLDIRSPGLGDTAMYLCATSRVGRTNSYEQYFGPGTRLTVT.

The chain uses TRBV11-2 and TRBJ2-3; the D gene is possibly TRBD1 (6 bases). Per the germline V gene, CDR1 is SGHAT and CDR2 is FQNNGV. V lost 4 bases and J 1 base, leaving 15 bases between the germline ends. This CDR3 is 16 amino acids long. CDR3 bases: TGTGCCAGCAGCTACGGGCGCAAGGGGGGCACAGATACGCAGTATTTT. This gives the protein CASSYGRKGGTDTQYF. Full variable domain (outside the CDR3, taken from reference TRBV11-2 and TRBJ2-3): EAGVAQSPRYKIIEKRQSVAFWCNPISGHATLYWYQQILGQGPKLLIQFQNNGVVDDSQLPKDRFSAERLKGVDSTLKIQPAKLEDSAVYLCASSYGRKGGTDTQYFGPGTRLTVL.

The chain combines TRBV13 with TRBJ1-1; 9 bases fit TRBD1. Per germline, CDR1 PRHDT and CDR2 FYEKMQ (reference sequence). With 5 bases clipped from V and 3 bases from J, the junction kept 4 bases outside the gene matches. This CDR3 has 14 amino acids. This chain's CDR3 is CASSPGTGYTEAFF. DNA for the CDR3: TGTGCCAGCAGCCCAGGGACAGGGTACACTGAAGCTTTCTTT.

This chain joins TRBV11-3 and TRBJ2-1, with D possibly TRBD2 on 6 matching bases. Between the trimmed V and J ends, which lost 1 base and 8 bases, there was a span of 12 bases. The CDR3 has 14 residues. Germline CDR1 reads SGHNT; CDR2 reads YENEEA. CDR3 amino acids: CASSLAGESDEQFF. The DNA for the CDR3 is TGTGCCAGCAGCTTAGCGGGGGAAAGCGATGAGCAGTTCTTC. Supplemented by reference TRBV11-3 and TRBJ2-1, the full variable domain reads EAGVVQSPRYKIIEKKQPVAFWCNPISGHNTLYWYLQNLGQGPELLIRYENEEAVDDSQLPKDRFSAERLKGVDSTLKIQPAELGDSAVYLCASSLAGESDEQFFGPGTRLTVL.

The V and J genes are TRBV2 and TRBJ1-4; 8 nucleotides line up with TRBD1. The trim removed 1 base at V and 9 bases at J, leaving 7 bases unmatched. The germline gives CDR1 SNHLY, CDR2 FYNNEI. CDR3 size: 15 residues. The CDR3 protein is CASSEGQGAIQKLFF. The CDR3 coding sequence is TGTGCCAGCAGTGAAGGTCAGGGGGCGATCCAAAAACTGTTTTTT. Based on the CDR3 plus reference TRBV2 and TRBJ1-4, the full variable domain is EPEVTQTPSHQVTQMGQEVILRCVPISNHLYFYWYRQILGQKVEFLVSFYNNEISEKSEIFDDQFSVERPDGSNFTLKIRSTKLEDSAMYFCASSEGQGAIQKLFFGSGTQLSVL.

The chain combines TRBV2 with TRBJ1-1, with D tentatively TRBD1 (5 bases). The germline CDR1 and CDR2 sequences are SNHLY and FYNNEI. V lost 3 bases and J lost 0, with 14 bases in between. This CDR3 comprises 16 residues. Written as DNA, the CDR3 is TGTGCCAGCAGTGACCCCCGCTTAGGGGTGAACACTGAAGCTTTCTTT. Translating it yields CASSDPRLGVNTEAFF.

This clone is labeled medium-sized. The CDR3 DNA reads as TGCGCCAGCAGCCAAGATCCGTTCTCTGGGGCCAACGTCCTGACTTTC. Its protein is CASSQDPFSGANVLTF. V gene TRBV4-1 combines with J gene TRBJ2-6; D is unresolved. V was pared by 0 bases and J by 0 bases, with 6 bases between. CDR1 and CDR2 (germline): MGHRA, YSYEKL. This CDR3 spans 16 amino acids.

The CDR3 DNA reads as TGTGCCAGCAGCTCGGGACAGGGACTCGTCTCTGGGGCCAACGTCCTGACTTTC. Amino acids: CASSSGQGLVSGANVLTF. The chain uses TRBV7-9 and TRBJ2-6, with 9 bases that match TRBD1. V lost 4 bases and J lost 0; bases outside the gene matches: 7. The CDR3 runs to 18 residues. Germline CDR1 SEHNR, CDR2 FQNEAQ (reference sequence).

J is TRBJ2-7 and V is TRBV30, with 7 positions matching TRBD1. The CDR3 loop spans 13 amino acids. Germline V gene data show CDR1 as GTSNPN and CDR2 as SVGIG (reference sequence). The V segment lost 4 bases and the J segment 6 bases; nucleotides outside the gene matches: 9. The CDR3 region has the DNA TGTGCCTGGAAGGGGGCCCAATGGGGCGAGCAGTACTTC. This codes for CAWKGAQWGEQYF.

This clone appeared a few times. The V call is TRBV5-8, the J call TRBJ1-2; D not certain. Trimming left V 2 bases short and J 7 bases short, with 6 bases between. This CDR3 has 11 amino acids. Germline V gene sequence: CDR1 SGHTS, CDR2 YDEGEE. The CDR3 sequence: CASSFGVGYTF. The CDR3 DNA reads TGTGCCAGCAGCTTCGGGGTTGGCTACACCTTC. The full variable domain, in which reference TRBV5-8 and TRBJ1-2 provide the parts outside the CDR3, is EAGVTQSPTHLIKTRGQQATLRCSPISGHTSVYWYQQALGLGLQFLLWYDEGEERNRGNFPPRFSGRQFPNYSSELNVNALELEDSALYLCASSFGVGYTFGSGTRLTVV.

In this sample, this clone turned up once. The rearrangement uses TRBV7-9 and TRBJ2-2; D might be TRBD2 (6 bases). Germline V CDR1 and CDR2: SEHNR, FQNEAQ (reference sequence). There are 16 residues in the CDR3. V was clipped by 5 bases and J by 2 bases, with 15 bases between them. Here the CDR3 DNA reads TGTGCCAGCAGCCCCAGATCCGGGACTAACACCGGGGAGCTGTTTTTT. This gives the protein CASSPRSGTNTGELFF.

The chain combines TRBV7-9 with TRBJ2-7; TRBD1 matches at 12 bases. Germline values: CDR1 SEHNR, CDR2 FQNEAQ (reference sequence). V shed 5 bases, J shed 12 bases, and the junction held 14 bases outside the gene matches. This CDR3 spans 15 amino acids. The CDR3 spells CASSARGTGGLQRYF. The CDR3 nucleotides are TGTGCCAGCAGCGCAAGGGGGACAGGGGGCTTACAACGGTACTTC.

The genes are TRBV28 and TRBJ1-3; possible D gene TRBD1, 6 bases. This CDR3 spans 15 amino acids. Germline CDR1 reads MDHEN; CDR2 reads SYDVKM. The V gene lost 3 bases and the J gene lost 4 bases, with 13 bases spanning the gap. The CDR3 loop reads CASSFPTGMGNTIYF. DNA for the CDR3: TGTGCCAGCAGTTTCCCGACAGGAATGGGAAACACCATATATTTT.

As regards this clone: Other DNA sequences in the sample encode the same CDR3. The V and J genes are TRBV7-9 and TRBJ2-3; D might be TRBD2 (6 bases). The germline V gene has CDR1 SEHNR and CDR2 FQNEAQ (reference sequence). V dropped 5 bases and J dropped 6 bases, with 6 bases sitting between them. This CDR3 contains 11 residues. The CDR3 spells CASSRGDTQYF. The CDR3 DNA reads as TGTGCCAGCAGCCGGGGGGATACGCAGTATTTT.

CDR3: CSARGTSVKYF. CDR3 in DNA: TGCAGTGCGCGGGGGACTAGCGTGAAGTACTTC. The chain uses TRBV20-1 and TRBJ2-5; 10 nucleotides match TRBD2. This CDR3 spans 11 amino acids. The V gene's germline CDR1 is DFQATT and CDR2 SNEGSKA (reference sequence). With V trimmed by 6 bases and J by 12 bases, 7 bases remained unmatched.

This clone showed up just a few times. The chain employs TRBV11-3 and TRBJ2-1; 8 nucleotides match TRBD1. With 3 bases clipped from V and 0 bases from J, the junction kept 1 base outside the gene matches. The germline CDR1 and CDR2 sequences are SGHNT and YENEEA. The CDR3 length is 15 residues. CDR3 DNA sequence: TGTGCCAGCAGCTTCAGGGGGCTCTCCTACAATGAGCAGTTCTTC. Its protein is CASSFRGLSYNEQFF.

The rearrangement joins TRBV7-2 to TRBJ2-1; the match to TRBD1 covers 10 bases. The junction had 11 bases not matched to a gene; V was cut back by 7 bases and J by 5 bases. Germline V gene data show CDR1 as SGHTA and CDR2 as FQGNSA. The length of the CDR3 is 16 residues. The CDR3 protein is CASILMDRGINNEQFF. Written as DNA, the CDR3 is TGTGCCAGCATCCTTATGGACAGGGGGATTAACAATGAGCAGTTCTTC.

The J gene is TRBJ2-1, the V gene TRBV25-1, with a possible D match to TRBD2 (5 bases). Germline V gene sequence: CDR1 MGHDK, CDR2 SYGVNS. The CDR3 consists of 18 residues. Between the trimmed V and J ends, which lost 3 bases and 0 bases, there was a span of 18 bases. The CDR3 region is CASSDLTPGGGSYNEQFF. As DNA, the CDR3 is TGTGCCAGCAGTGATCTCACTCCCGGAGGTGGCTCCTACAATGAGCAGTTCTTC.

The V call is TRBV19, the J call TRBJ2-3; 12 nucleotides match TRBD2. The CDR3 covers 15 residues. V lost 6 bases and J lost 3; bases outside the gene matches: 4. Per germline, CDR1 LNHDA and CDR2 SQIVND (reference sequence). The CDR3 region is CASSLLAGGTDTQYF. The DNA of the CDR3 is TGTGCCAGTAGCCTACTAGCGGGAGGAACAGATACGCAGTATTTT.

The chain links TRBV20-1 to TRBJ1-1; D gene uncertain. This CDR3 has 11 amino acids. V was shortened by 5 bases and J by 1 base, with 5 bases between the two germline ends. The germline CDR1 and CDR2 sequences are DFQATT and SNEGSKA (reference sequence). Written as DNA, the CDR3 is TGCAGTGCTTCCCAGAACACTGAAGCTTTCTTT. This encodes CSASQNTEAFF.

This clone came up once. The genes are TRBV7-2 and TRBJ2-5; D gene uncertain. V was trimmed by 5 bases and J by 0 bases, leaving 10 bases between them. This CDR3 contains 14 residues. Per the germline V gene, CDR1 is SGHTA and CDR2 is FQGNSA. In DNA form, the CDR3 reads TGTGCCAGCAGCCCGTTTCCCTACCAAGAGACCCAGTACTTC. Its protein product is CASSPFPYQETQYF.

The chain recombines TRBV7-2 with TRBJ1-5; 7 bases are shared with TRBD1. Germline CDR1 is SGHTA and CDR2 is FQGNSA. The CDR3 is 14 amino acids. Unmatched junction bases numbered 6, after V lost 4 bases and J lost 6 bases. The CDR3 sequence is CASSSGTDGQPQHF. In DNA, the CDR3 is TGTGCCAGCAGCTCCGGGACAGATGGTCAGCCCCAGCATTTT.

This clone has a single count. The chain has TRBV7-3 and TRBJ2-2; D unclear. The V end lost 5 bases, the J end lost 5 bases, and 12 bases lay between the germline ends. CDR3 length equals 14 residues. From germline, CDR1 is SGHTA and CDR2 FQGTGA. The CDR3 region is CASSRSSFTGELFF. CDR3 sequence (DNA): TGTGCCAGCAGCAGATCTAGTTTTACCGGGGAGCTGTTTTTT. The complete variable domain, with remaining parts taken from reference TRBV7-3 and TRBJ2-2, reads GAGVSQTPSNKVTEKGKYVELRCDPISGHTALYWYRQSLGQGPEFLIYFQGTGAADDSGLPNDRFFAVRPEGSVSTLKIQRTERGDSAVYLCASSRSSFTGELFFGEGSRLTVL.

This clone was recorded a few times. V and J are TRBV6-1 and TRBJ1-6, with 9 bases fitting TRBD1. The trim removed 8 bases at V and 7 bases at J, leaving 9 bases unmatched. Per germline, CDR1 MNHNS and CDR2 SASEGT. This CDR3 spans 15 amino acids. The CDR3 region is CASGEAGQGNSPLHF. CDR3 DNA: TGTGCCAGCGGAGAAGCGGGACAGGGAAATTCACCCCTCCACTTT.

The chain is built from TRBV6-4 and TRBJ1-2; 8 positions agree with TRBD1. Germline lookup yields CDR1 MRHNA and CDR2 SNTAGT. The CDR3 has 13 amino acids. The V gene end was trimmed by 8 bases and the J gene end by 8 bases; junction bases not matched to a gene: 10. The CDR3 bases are TGTGCCAGCCGGGGCCAGGGGGCGGGCGGCTACACCTTC. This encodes CASRGQGAGGYTF.

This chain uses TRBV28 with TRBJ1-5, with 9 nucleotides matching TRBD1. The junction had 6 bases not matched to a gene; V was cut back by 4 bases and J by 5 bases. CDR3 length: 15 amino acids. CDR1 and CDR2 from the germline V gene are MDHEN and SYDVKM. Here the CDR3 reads CASSSGDREHQPQHF. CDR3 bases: TGTGCCAGCAGTTCCGGGGACAGGGAACATCAGCCCCAGCATTTT.

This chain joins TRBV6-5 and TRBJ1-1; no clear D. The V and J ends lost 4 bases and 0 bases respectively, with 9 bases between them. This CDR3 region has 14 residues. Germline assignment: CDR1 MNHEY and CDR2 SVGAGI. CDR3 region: CASSLNTVNTEAFF. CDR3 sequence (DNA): TGTGCCAGCAGTTTAAATACAGTGAACACTGAAGCTTTCTTT.

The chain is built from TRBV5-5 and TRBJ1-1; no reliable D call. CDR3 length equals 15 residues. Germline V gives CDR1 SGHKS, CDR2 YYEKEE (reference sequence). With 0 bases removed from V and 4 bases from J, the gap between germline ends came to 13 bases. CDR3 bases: TGTGCCAGCAGCTTGGTGTCCCAATCGGGCACTGAAGCTTTCTTT. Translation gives CASSLVSQSGTEAFF.

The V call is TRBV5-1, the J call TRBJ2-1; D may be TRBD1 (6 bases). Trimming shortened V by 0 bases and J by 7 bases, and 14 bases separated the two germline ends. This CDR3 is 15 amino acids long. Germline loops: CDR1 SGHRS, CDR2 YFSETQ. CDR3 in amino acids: CASSLVGARGNEQFF. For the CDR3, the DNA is TGCGCCAGCAGCTTGGTTGGAGCAAGGGGGAATGAGCAGTTCTTC.